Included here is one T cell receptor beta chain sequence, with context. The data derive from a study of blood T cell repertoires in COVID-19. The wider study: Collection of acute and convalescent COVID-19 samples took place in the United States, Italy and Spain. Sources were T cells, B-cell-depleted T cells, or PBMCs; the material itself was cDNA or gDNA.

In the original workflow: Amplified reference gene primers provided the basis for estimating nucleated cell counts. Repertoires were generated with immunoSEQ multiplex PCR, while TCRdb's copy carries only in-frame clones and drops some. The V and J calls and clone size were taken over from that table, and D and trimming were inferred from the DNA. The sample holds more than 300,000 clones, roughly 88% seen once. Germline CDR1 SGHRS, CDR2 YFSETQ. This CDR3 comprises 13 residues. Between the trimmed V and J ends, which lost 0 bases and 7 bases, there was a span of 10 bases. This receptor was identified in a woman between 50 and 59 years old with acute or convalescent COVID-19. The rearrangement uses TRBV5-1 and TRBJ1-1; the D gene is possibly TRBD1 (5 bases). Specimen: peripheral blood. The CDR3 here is CASSLVQDDEAFF. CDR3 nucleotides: TGCGCCAGCAGCTTGGTACAGGATGATGAAGCTTTCTTT.